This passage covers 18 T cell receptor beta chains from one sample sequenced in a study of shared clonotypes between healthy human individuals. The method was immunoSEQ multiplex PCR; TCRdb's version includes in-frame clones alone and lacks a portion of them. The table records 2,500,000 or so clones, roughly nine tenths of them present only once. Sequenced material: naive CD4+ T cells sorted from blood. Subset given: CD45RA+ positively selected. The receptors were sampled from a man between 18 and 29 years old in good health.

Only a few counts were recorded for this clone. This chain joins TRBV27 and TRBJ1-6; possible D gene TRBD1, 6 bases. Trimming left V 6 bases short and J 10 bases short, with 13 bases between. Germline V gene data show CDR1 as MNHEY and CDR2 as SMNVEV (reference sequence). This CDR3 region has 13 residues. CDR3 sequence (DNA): TGTGCCAGCAGCCTGAGACAGGACTCACCCCTCCACTTT. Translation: CASSLRQDSPLHF.

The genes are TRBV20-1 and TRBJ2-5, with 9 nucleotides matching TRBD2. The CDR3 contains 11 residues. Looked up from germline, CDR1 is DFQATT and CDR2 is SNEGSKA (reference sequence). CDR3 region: CSPAGGETQYF. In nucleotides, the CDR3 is TGCAGCCCAGCGGGAGGCGAGACCCAGTACTTC.

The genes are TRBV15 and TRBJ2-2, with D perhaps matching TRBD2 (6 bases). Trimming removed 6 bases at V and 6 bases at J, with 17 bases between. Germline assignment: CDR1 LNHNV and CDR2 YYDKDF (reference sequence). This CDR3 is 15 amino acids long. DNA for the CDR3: TGTGCCACCAGAGTCACGGGAGCGATTCCCGGGGAGCTGTTTTTT. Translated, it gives CATRVTGAIPGELFF.

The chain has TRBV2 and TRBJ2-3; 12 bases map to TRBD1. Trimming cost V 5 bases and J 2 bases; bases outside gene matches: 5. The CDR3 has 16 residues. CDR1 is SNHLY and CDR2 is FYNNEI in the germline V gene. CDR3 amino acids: CASSRGQGAFTDTQYF. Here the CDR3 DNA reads TGTGCCAGCAGTAGGGGACAGGGGGCCTTCACAGATACGCAGTATTTT.

CDR3 DNA: TGTGCCAGCAGCTTAGCGCACCGGAGGGGGGGAACAGATACGCAGTATTTT. Its protein product is CASSLAHRRGGTDTQYF. V and J are TRBV7-2 and TRBJ2-3, with a weak D call TRBD2 (7 bases). The germline gives CDR1 SGHTA, CDR2 FQGNSA. The ends were cut back, 0 bases at V and 3 bases at J, with 16 bases in the middle. CDR3 length equals 17 residues. The whole variable domain, filled in from reference TRBV7-2 and TRBJ2-3, reads GAGVSQSPSNKVTEKGKDVELRCDPISGHTALYWYRQSLGQGLEFLIYFQGNSAPDKSGLPSDRFSAERTGGSVSTLTIQRTQQEDSAVYLCASSLAHRRGGTDTQYFGPGTRLTVL.

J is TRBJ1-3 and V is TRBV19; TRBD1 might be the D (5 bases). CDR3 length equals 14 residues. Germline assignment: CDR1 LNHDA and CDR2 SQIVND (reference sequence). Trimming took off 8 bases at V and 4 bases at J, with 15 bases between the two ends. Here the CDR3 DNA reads TGTGCCAGTTCTTCTGCAGGGCCGGGAAACACCATATATTTT. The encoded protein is CASSSAGPGNTIYF. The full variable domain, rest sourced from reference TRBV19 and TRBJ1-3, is DGGITQSPKYLFRKEGQNVTLSCEQNLNHDAMYWYRQDPGQGLRLIYYSQIVNDFQKGDIAEGYSVSREKKESFPLTVTSAQKNPTAFYLCASSSAGPGNTIYFGEGSWLTVV.

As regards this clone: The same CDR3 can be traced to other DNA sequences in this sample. CDR3 DNA sequence: TGTGCCAGCAGTTACGGGACAGACTCTGGAAACACCATATATTTT. Its protein product is CASSYGTDSGNTIYF. The chain carries TRBV6-5 and TRBJ1-3; 7 bases match TRBD1. The trim removed 2 bases at V and 0 bases at J, leaving 1 base unmatched. Germline CDR1 is MNHEY and CDR2 is SVGAGI. The CDR3 runs 15 residues.

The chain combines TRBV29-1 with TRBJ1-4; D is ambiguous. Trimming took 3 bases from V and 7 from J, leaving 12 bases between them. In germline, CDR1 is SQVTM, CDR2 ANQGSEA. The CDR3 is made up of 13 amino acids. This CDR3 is CSVDLQDGEKLFF. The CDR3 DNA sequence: TGCAGCGTTGATTTACAAGATGGTGAAAAACTGTTTTTT.

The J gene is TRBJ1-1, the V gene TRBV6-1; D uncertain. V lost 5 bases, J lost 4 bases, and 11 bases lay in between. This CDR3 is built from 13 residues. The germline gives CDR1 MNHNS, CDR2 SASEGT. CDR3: CASSIKGGTEAFF. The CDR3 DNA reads TGTGCCAGCAGTATCAAGGGTGGCACTGAAGCTTTCTTT.

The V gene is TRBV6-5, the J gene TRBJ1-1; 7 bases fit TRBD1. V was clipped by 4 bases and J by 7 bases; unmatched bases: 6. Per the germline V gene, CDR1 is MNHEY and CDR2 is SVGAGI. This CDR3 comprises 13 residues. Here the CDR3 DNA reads TGTGCCAGCAGTTTACCGGGACAGAGTGAAGCTTTCTTT. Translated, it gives CASSLPGQSEAFF.

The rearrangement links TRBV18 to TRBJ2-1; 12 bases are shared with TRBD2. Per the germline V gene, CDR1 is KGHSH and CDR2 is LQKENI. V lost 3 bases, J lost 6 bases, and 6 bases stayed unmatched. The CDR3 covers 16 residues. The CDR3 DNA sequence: TGTGCCAGCTCACCTACTAGCGGGAGGTCGATCAATGAGCAGTTCTTC. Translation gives CASSPTSGRSINEQFF.

The CDR3 DNA sequence: TGTGCCAGCAGTCCCGCAGGGCCCAGCAATCAGCCCCAGCATTTT. It encodes CASSPAGPSNQPQHF. The V gene is TRBV6-5, the J gene TRBJ1-5; maybe TRBD1 (5 bases). The CDR3 covers 15 residues. The germline V gene has CDR1 MNHEY and CDR2 SVGAGI. V was pared by 5 bases and J by 1 base, with 12 bases between.

The CDR3 sequence: CAIRAATNEKLFF. The CDR3 nucleotides read TGTGCCATCAGAGCTGCAACTAATGAAAAACTGTTTTTT. The rearrangement uses TRBV10-3 and TRBJ1-4; D not resolved. The ends were cut back, 6 bases at V and 0 bases at J, with 5 bases in the middle. This CDR3 spans 13 amino acids. The V gene's germline CDR1 is ENHRY and CDR2 SYGVKD.

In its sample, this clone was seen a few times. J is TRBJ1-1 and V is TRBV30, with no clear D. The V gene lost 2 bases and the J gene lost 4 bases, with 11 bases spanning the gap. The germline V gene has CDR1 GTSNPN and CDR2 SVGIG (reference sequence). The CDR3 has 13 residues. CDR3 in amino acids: CAWSRRASTEAFF. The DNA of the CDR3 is TGTGCCTGGAGTAGGAGGGCGAGCACTGAAGCTTTCTTT.

CDR3 sequence (DNA): TGTGGCGCGGGTCAGGGGTTCCAGGAGACCCAGTACTTC. This gives the protein CGAGQGFQETQYF. The V and J genes are TRBV30 and TRBJ2-5; D perhaps matches TRBD1 (6 bases). CDR3 size: 13 residues. Germline V gene data show CDR1 as GTSNPN and CDR2 as SVGIG (reference sequence).

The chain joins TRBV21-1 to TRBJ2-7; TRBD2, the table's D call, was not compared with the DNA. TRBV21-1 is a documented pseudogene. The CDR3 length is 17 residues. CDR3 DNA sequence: TGTGCCAGCAGCAAAGAAAGTAGCGGGCAGTACTCCTACGAGCAGTACTTC. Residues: CASSKESSGQYSYEQYF.

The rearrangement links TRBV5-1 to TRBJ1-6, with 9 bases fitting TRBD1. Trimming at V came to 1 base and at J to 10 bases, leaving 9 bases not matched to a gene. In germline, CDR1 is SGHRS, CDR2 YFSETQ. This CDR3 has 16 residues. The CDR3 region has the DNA TGCGCCAGCAGCTTGTTCGGACAGGGGCAGGGGTCACCCCTCCACTTT. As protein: CASSLFGQGQGSPLHF.

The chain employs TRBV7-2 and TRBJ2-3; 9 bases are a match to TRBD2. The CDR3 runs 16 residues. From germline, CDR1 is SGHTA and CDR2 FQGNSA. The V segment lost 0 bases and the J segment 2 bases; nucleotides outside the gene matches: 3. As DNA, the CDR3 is TGTGCCAGCAGCTTAGCTCCTAGCGGGAACACAGATACGCAGTATTTT. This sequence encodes CASSLAPSGNTDTQYF.